Listed here is a single T cell receptor beta chain. What it recognizes is unknown. This sample is drawn from a study of shared clonotypes between healthy human individuals. The germline V gene has CDR1 SGHTS and CDR2 YDEGEE. The CDR3 consists of 14 residues. V lost 1 base, J lost 5 bases, and 12 bases lay in between. Study observations and caveats: Limitation of the genetic and exposure-history diversity represented came from the few donors.

Genomic DNA (from each subset) was split evenly across several immunoSEQ plates. Libraries were prepared by immunoSEQ multiplex PCR; TCRdb keeps only in-frame clonotypes and omits some of them. The data contain roughly 1.4 million clones, 97% to 99% of them singletons. The donors were all Caucasian adults (living in Nashville, Tennessee). This chain links TRBV5-8 with TRBJ2-5, with D perhaps matching TRBD2 (5 bases). Material for sequencing was naive CD4+ T cells sorted from blood. Subset in this sample: CD45RA+ positively selected. This receptor was identified in a man aged 25-45 years in good health. The DNA of the CDR3 is TGTGCCAGCAGCTTGATGGGTGGGGAGGAGACCCAGTACTTC. Protein product: CASSLMGGEETQYF.